This T cell receptor (gamma chain) appears in the sequencing data of a study of γδ T cells in repeated Plasmodium falciparum infection. Study details: Age- and gender-matched Australian children served as comparison for malaria-exposed Malian children.

TCRdb reanalysed the multiplex PCR reads with CATT. The sample comprises approximately 28,000 gamma-chain clones, 3% of which are singletons, and approximately 30% rests with the top ten. This clone was seen only a few times. The amino acid sequence in TCRdb belongs to a much larger clone and departs from this DNA's translation at residue 7, likely a sequencing read error; the sequence shown is translated from the DNA. Sequenced input: gamma-delta T cells from blood. The clonotype was recovered from a pool of human donors (malaria-infected and uninfected, not separated).

The CDR3 DNA is TGTGCCTTGTGGGAGGTCGTCCTAGGGCGGAGGGGGTATACCACTGGTTGGTTCAAGATATTT. This codes for CALWEVVLGRRGYTTGWFKIF. V is TRGV9 and J is TRGJP1. TCRdb offers no J gene call, so here the DNA was matched to germline to obtain one. The CDR3 has 21 amino acids. Looked up from germline, CDR1 is GITISATS and CDR2 is ISYDGTV (reference sequence). The J segment lost 0 bases and the V segment lost 1 base, leaving 20 bases of the junction unmatched.